The 3 T cell receptor beta chains below come from one sample, sequenced in a study of OX40 agonist ivuxolimab in advanced cancers. This table comes from immunoSEQ multiplex PCR, and its TCRdb copy is limited to in-frame clones, with some not included. The top ten hold approximately 0.72% of the sample, which has tens of thousands of clones, approximately 86% seen once. Material: CD4+ or CD8+ T cells sorted from blood, obtained in a trial of the OX40 agonist ivuxolimab. These receptor sequences come from an adult with an advanced solid tumor such as melanoma, head and neck, liver or kidney cancer.

The V gene is TRBV9, the J gene TRBJ1-3; a possible D gene is TRBD1 (5 bases). V was cut by 0 bases and J by 4 bases, with 17 bases left in between. The CDR3 covers 17 residues. Germline V gene sequence: CDR1 SGDLS, CDR2 YYNGEE. CDR3 sequence (DNA): TGTGCCAGCAGCGTAGAGGCGGGGGGTTCCTCGGGAAACACCATATATTTT. This encodes CASSVEAGGSSGNTIYF. The whole variable domain, remainder taken from reference TRBV9 and TRBJ1-3, is DSGVTQTPKHLITATGQRVTLRCSPRSGDLSVYWYQQSLDQGLQFLIQYYNGEERAKGNILERFSAQQFPDLHSELNLSSLELGDSALYFCASSVEAGGSSGNTIYFGEGSWLTVV.

The V gene is TRBV5-1, the J gene TRBJ2-1; D is unresolved. Germline V gives CDR1 SGHRS, CDR2 YFSETQ. V dropped 0 bases and J dropped 0 bases, with 7 bases sitting between them. The CDR3 sequence is 15 residues long. In DNA, the CDR3 is TGCGCCAGCAGCTTGGCCGGGTACTCCTACAATGAGCAGTTCTTC. It specifies CASSLAGYSYNEQFF.

The rearrangement links TRBV19 to TRBJ2-3, with 8 bases lining up with TRBD1. The germline V gene encodes CDR1 LNHDA and CDR2 SQIVND (reference sequence). V lost 5 bases and J lost 5; bases outside the gene matches: 6. CDR3 length equals 14 residues. The CDR3 is CASSFQGAEDTQYF. The CDR3 coding sequence is TGTGCCAGTAGTTTCCAGGGGGCGGAAGATACGCAGTATTTT.